A selection of T cell receptor beta chains follows, all from one sample in a study of blood T cell repertoires in COVID-19. This table comes from immunoSEQ multiplex PCR, and its TCRdb copy is limited to in-frame clones, with some not included. The table has about 140,000 clones, roughly 88% seen once. Sequencing was done on a sample of peripheral blood. The origin of the receptors is a woman aged 45-65 years with acute or convalescent COVID-19. Both conserved end residues are part of each CDR3. The D gene is left open where the match is weak. Only some rows state a clone size, as once, few, many or a class for expanded clones.

abundance: NA
j_gene: TRBJ2-7
v_gene: TRBV6-6
d_gene: TRBD2
CDR3aa: CASSYRGSGGVLYF
CDR3nt: TGTGCCAGCAGTTACAGGGGTAGCGGGGGGGTCCTGTACTTC

abundance: NA
j_gene: TRBJ2-5
v_gene: TRBV3-1/TRBV3-2
d_gene: TRBD2
CDR3aa: CASSQERGAPWETQYF
CDR3nt: TGTGCCAGCAGCCAAGAGCGGGGGGCCCCATGGGAGACCCAGTACTTC

abundance: NA
j_gene: TRBJ1-4
v_gene: TRBV3-1/TRBV3-2
d_gene: NA
CDR3aa: CASRRSGGGLPEKLFF
CDR3nt: TGTGCCAGCAGGAGATCGGGCGGGGGGCTCCCTGAGAAACTGTTTTTT

abundance: NA
j_gene: TRBJ2-3
v_gene: TRBV27
d_gene: NA
CDR3aa: CASGWEPGTDTQYF
CDR3nt: TGTGCCAGCGGGTGGGAGCCGGGCACAGATACGCAGTATTTT

abundance: NA
j_gene: TRBJ2-7
v_gene: TRBV19
d_gene: TRBD1
CDR3aa: CASSPGGRGSYEQYF
CDR3nt: TGTGCCAGTAGTCCAGGGGGAAGGGGCTCCTACGAGCAGTACTTC

abundance: NA
j_gene: TRBJ2-5
v_gene: TRBV5-1
d_gene: NA
CDR3aa: CASNAGVEETQYF
CDR3nt: TGCGCCAGCAATGCAGGGGTGGAAGAGACCCAGTACTTC

abundance: NA
j_gene: TRBJ2-7
v_gene: TRBV11-3
d_gene: NA
CDR3aa: CASSLDSSGYEQYF
CDR3nt: TGTGCCAGCAGCTTAGATTCCTCGGGGTACGAGCAGTACTTC

abundance: NA
j_gene: TRBJ1-2
v_gene: TRBV3-1/TRBV3-2
d_gene: NA
CDR3aa: CASSQAGRVDGYTF
CDR3nt: TGTGCCAGCAGCCAAGCGGGCAGGGTGGATGGCTACACCTTC

abundance: NA
j_gene: TRBJ1-5
v_gene: TRBV6-6
d_gene: NA
CDR3aa: CASNDLGQYEGRGHF
CDR3nt: TGTGCCAGCAACGACTTGGGTCAGTATGAAGGGAGGGGGCATTTT

abundance: NA
j_gene: TRBJ1-1
v_gene: TRBV3-1/TRBV3-2
d_gene: NA
CDR3aa: CASSPFDGGNTEAFF
CDR3nt: TGTGCCAGCAGCCCCTTCGACGGGGGGAACACTGAAGCTTTCTTT

abundance: few
j_gene: TRBJ2-7
v_gene: TRBV7-9
d_gene: NA
CDR3aa: CASSSLMTSEQYF
CDR3nt: TGTGCCAGCAGCTCCCTAATGACAAGCGAGCAGTACTTC

abundance: NA
j_gene: TRBJ2-3
v_gene: TRBV9
d_gene: TRBD2
CDR3aa: CASSPGLAGGLADTQYF
CDR3nt: TGTGCCAGCAGCCCGGGACTAGCGGGGGGGCTCGCAGATACGCAGTATTTT

abundance: NA
j_gene: TRBJ2-7
v_gene: TRBV18
d_gene: TRBD1
CDR3aa: CASSPTDREQQYF
CDR3nt: TGTGCCAGCTCACCCACCGACAGGGAGCAGCAGTACTTC

abundance: few
j_gene: TRBJ1-1
v_gene: TRBV4-1
d_gene: NA
CDR3aa: CASSRSGLTEAFF
CDR3nt: TGCGCCAGCAGCCGATCGGGACTCACTGAAGCTTTCTTT

abundance: NA
j_gene: TRBJ2-7
v_gene: TRBV2
d_gene: NA
CDR3aa: CASSEMEQGIIYEQYF
CDR3nt: TGTGCCAGCAGTGAAATGGAACAGGGAATAATCTACGAGCAGTACTTC

abundance: NA
j_gene: TRBJ2-2
v_gene: TRBV5-1
d_gene: TRBD2
CDR3aa: CASKLAAGNTGELFF
CDR3nt: TGCGCCAGCAAGCTAGCGGCCGGGAACACCGGGGAGCTGTTTTTT

abundance: few
j_gene: TRBJ2-7
v_gene: TRBV11-2
d_gene: TRBD2
CDR3aa: CASSLLASGSGEQYF
CDR3nt: TGTGCCAGCAGCTTATTAGCTAGCGGGAGTGGGGAGCAGTACTTC

abundance: NA
j_gene: TRBJ1-2
v_gene: TRBV20-1
d_gene: NA
CDR3aa: CSPSGRGYTF
CDR3nt: TGCAGTCCTTCGGGTCGGGGCTACACCTTC

abundance: NA
j_gene: TRBJ2-1
v_gene: TRBV9
d_gene: NA
CDR3aa: CASSSPSSNEQFF
CDR3nt: TGTGCCAGCAGCAGTCCTAGCAGCAATGAGCAGTTCTTC

abundance: NA
j_gene: TRBJ2-3
v_gene: TRBV6-5
d_gene: NA
CDR3aa: CASSLRDLSDTQYF
CDR3nt: TGTGCCAGCAGTCTCCGGGACTTGTCGGATACGCAGTATTTT

abundance: NA
j_gene: TRBJ2-1
v_gene: TRBV6-5
d_gene: TRBD1
CDR3aa: CASSSLRDRVVGEQFF
CDR3nt: TGTGCCAGCAGTTCCCTCCGGGACAGGGTGGTCGGTGAGCAGTTCTTC

abundance: NA
j_gene: TRBJ2-2
v_gene: TRBV2
d_gene: NA
CDR3aa: CASSALNTGELFF
CDR3nt: TGTGCCAGCAGTGCCTTAAACACCGGGGAGCTGTTTTTT

abundance: NA
j_gene: TRBJ1-1
v_gene: TRBV5-1
d_gene: NA
CDR3aa: CASSIQGSGAFF
CDR3nt: TGCGCCAGCAGCATCCAGGGGTCGGGGGCTTTCTTT

abundance: NA
j_gene: TRBJ2-3
v_gene: TRBV10-3
d_gene: TRBD1
CDR3aa: CAISEFPGQGLDTQYF
CDR3nt: TGTGCCATCAGTGAGTTCCCGGGACAGGGTCTGGATACGCAGTATTTT

abundance: NA
j_gene: TRBJ1-1
v_gene: TRBV7-9
d_gene: TRBD1
CDR3aa: CASSLEDRVPERTEAFF
CDR3nt: TGTGCCAGCAGCTTAGAGGACAGGGTTCCGGAGCGGACTGAAGCTTTCTTT

abundance: NA
j_gene: TRBJ2-6
v_gene: TRBV5-1
d_gene: TRBD1
CDR3aa: CASSYLTGAGANVLTF
CDR3nt: TGCGCCAGCAGCTACCTTACAGGGGCTGGGGCCAACGTCCTGACTTTC

abundance: NA
j_gene: TRBJ1-6
v_gene: TRBV6-5
d_gene: NA
CDR3aa: CASSYTGDYSPLHF
CDR3nt: TGTGCCAGCAGTTACACGGGGGACTATTCACCCCTCCACTTT

abundance: few
j_gene: TRBJ2-7
v_gene: TRBV4-1
d_gene: NA
CDR3aa: CASSQEGTVYEQYF
CDR3nt: TGCGCCAGCAGCCAAGAAGGAACAGTCTACGAGCAGTACTTC

abundance: NA
j_gene: TRBJ2-7
v_gene: TRBV30
d_gene: NA
CDR3aa: CAWSDRIEQYF
CDR3nt: TGTGCCTGGAGTGATCGTATCGAGCAGTACTTC

abundance: once
j_gene: TRBJ1-2
v_gene: TRBV7-9
d_gene: NA
CDR3aa: CASTRRDYGYTF
CDR3nt: TGTGCCAGCACGAGGAGGGACTATGGCTACACCTTC

abundance: NA
j_gene: TRBJ2-1
v_gene: TRBV6-1
d_gene: TRBD1
CDR3aa: CASSEALDRASFHYNEQFF
CDR3nt: TGTGCCAGCAGTGAAGCCCTTGACAGGGCCTCCTTCCATTACAATGAGCAGTTCTTC

abundance: NA
j_gene: TRBJ1-1
v_gene: TRBV7-9
d_gene: NA
CDR3aa: CASSRGGAEAFF
CDR3nt: TGTGCCAGCAGCCGTGGAGGGGCTGAAGCTTTCTTT

abundance: NA
j_gene: TRBJ1-1
v_gene: TRBV5-5
d_gene: NA
CDR3aa: CASSLSGGRGTEAFF
CDR3nt: TGTGCCAGCAGCTTGTCGGGGGGCCGTGGCACTGAAGCTTTCTTT

abundance: NA
j_gene: TRBJ1-2
v_gene: TRBV11-1
d_gene: NA
CDR3aa: CASSLAGVNYGYTF
CDR3nt: TGTGCCAGCAGCTTGGCAGGGGTAAACTATGGCTACACCTTC

abundance: NA
j_gene: TRBJ1-1
v_gene: TRBV19
d_gene: NA
CDR3aa: CASSVPRGTGTEAFF
CDR3nt: TGTGCCAGTAGTGTGCCCAGAGGGACTGGGACTGAAGCTTTCTTT

abundance: NA
j_gene: TRBJ1-5
v_gene: TRBV6-6
d_gene: NA
CDR3aa: CASSIQVAGPNQPQHF
CDR3nt: TGTGCCAGCAGTATACAGGTCGCCGGGCCTAATCAGCCCCAGCATTTT

abundance: NA
j_gene: TRBJ2-1
v_gene: TRBV18
d_gene: TRBD2
CDR3aa: CASSPTGTRGYNEQFF
CDR3nt: TGTGCCAGCTCCCCGACCGGGACTAGGGGTTACAATGAGCAGTTCTTC

abundance: NA
j_gene: TRBJ1-4
v_gene: TRBV20-1
d_gene: NA
CDR3aa: CSASLRSPNEKLFF
CDR3nt: TGCAGTGCTAGTCTCCGGTCTCCGAATGAAAAACTGTTTTTT

abundance: NA
j_gene: TRBJ2-1
v_gene: TRBV5-1
d_gene: TRBD1
CDR3aa: CASSWGTGWADEQFF
CDR3nt: TGCGCCAGCAGCTGGGGGACAGGGTGGGCCGATGAGCAGTTCTTC

abundance: NA
j_gene: TRBJ1-4
v_gene: TRBV7-8
d_gene: TRBD1
CDR3aa: CASSSYLFPGQGKGVLGKLFF
CDR3nt: TGTGCCAGCAGCTCGTACCTATTTCCGGGACAGGGCAAGGGGGTATTGGGAAAACTGTTTTTT

abundance: NA
j_gene: TRBJ1-2
v_gene: TRBV5-8
d_gene: NA
CDR3aa: CASGEGGNYGYTF
CDR3nt: TGTGCCAGCGGGGAAGGAGGCAACTATGGCTACACCTTC

abundance: NA
j_gene: TRBJ1-2
v_gene: TRBV10-3
d_gene: TRBD1
CDR3aa: CAISVGTANYGYTF
CDR3nt: TGTGCCATCAGTGTGGGGACAGCTAACTATGGCTACACCTTC

abundance: NA
j_gene: TRBJ2-5
v_gene: TRBV4-1
d_gene: TRBD2
CDR3aa: CASSQTGTSGQETQYF
CDR3nt: TGCGCCAGCAGCCAGACCGGGACTAGCGGCCAAGAGACCCAGTACTTC

abundance: NA
j_gene: TRBJ2-7
v_gene: TRBV5-1
d_gene: TRBD2
CDR3aa: CASSLALAGGNEQYF
CDR3nt: TGCGCCAGCAGCTTGGCCCTAGCGGGGGGGAACGAGCAGTACTTC

abundance: NA
j_gene: TRBJ2-1
v_gene: TRBV7-9
d_gene: TRBD1
CDR3aa: CASSTGTGAYNEQFF
CDR3nt: TGTGCCAGCTCAACCGGGACAGGGGCATACAATGAGCAGTTCTTC

abundance: once
j_gene: TRBJ2-1
v_gene: TRBV11-2
d_gene: NA
CDR3aa: CASSLDPGRRGYNEQFF
CDR3nt: TGTGCCAGCAGCTTGGACCCGGGACGGAGGGGTTACAATGAGCAGTTCTTC

abundance: NA
j_gene: TRBJ1-1
v_gene: TRBV2
d_gene: NA
CDR3aa: CAGKGQTYLRTEAFF
CDR3nt: TGTGCCGGTAAAGGACAGACCTACCTTAGGACTGAAGCTTTCTTT

abundance: NA
j_gene: TRBJ1-6
v_gene: TRBV28
d_gene: NA
CDR3aa: CASSLPLTGTIDSPLHF
CDR3nt: TGTGCCAGCAGTTTACCGCTTACAGGGACAATTGATTCACCCCTCCACTTT

abundance: few
j_gene: TRBJ2-1
v_gene: TRBV9
d_gene: NA
CDR3aa: CASSVEQFTGQFF
CDR3nt: TGTGCCAGCAGCGTAGAACAGTTCACCGGGCAGTTCTTC

abundance: NA
j_gene: TRBJ2-7
v_gene: TRBV5-1
d_gene: TRBD1
CDR3aa: CASSWGRQGASYEQYF
CDR3nt: TGCGCCAGCAGCTGGGGGAGACAGGGGGCTTCCTACGAGCAGTACTTC

abundance: NA
j_gene: TRBJ2-3
v_gene: TRBV13
d_gene: TRBD2
CDR3aa: CASSSPTSPTADTQYF
CDR3nt: TGTGCCAGCAGCTCCCCGACTAGCCCTACGGCAGATACGCAGTATTTT

abundance: NA
j_gene: TRBJ1-1
v_gene: TRBV6-4
d_gene: TRBD1
CDR3aa: CASSEQGGTEAFF
CDR3nt: TGTGCCAGCAGTGAGCAGGGGGGAACTGAAGCTTTCTTT

abundance: NA
j_gene: TRBJ2-7
v_gene: TRBV19
d_gene: TRBD1
CDR3aa: CASSTRMGQGISYEQYF
CDR3nt: TGTGCCAGTAGTACCAGAATGGGACAGGGAATATCCTACGAGCAGTACTTC